A single sample is the source of the 10 T cell receptor beta chains below, sequenced in a study of neurological immune-mediated disorders. TCRdb re-called the 5' RACE reads through MiXCR, storing one row per CDR3 protein. In the table there are tens of thousands of distinct CDR3 sequences, about a tenth of which are singletons. Specimen: PBMCs. These receptors came from a woman in her thirties or forties with HTLV-1-associated myelopathy (HAM/TSP).

In its sample, this clonotype was seen a few times. A single base separates this from a much larger clone, so it may be a read error. This chain connects TRBV5-1 to TRBJ2-5; the D call may be TRBD1 or TRBD2 (5 bases each). Germline CDR1 is SGHRS and CDR2 is YFSETQ. V lost 5 bases to trimming and J lost 4 bases, with 15 bases between them. The CDR3 is 14 amino acids. The CDR3 loop is CASRTEGHIETQYF. The CDR3 region has the DNA TGCGCCAGCAGAACCGAGGGGCACATAGAGACCCAGTACTTC.

This clonotype came up many times. The chain uses TRBV5-5 and TRBJ2-1, with D possibly matching TRBD2 (7 bases). The V and J ends lost 3 bases and 1 base respectively, with 17 bases between them. Germline lookup yields CDR1 SGHKS and CDR2 YYEKEE (reference sequence). This CDR3 has 17 amino acids. The CDR3 nucleotides are TGTGCCAGCAGCTATAGGAGCGAGGGGGGGTCCTACAATGAGCAGTTCTTC. Protein product: CASSYRSEGGSYNEQFF.

The chain employs TRBV6-2 or TRBV6-3 and TRBJ2-7, with 8 bases identical to TRBD2. The J segment lost 3 bases and the V segment lost 1 base, leaving 11 bases of the junction unmatched. This CDR3 spans 17 amino acids. CDR1 and CDR2 (germline): MNHEY, SVGEGT. CDR3 region: CASSYLAGGEHHYEQYF. In nucleotides, the CDR3 is TGTGCCAGCAGTTACTTGGCGGGGGGCGAGCATCACTACGAGCAGTACTTC.

This clonotype was seen ten or more times. The gene calls are TRBV20-1 and TRBJ2-3; 7 nucleotides line up with TRBD2. The CDR3 extends over 13 amino acids. Unmatched junction bases numbered 4, after V lost 6 bases and J lost 1 base. CDR1 DFQATT and CDR2 SNEGSKA come from the germline V gene (reference sequence). The CDR3 sequence: CSAASGRTDTQYF. For the CDR3, the DNA is TGCAGTGCCGCTAGCGGACGCACAGATACGCAGTATTTT.

This clonotype was detected ten times or more. This rearrangement joins TRBV4-2 to TRBJ2-3; a weak D match, TRBD2 (5 bases). Germline V gene lookup returns CDR1 LGHNA and CDR2 YNFKEQ. The CDR3 runs 16 residues. The germline V and J ends were trimmed by 0 bases and 0 bases, with 10 bases remaining between them. The CDR3, as DNA: TGTGCCAGCAGCCAAGATCCGGCTAGCAGCACAGATACGCAGTATTTT. Translated, it gives CASSQDPASSTDTQYF.

Ten or more counts support this clonotype. This sequence joins TRBV4-1 and TRBJ2-7; D is possibly TRBD1 (5 bases). Germline V gives CDR1 MGHRA, CDR2 YSYEKL. The CDR3 runs to 16 residues. V lost 1 base, J lost 0 bases, and 13 bases lay in between. This CDR3 is CASSQARSQGSYEQYF. Written as DNA, the CDR3 is TGCGCCAGCAGCCAAGCACGTTCGCAGGGCTCCTACGAGCAGTACTTC.

This clonotype has a count of ten or more. The chain combines TRBV29-1 with TRBJ2-1; D gene ambiguous. Germline values: CDR1 SQVTM, CDR2 ANQGSEA. This CDR3 has 10 residues. With 7 bases removed from V and 4 bases from J, the gap between germline ends came to 5 bases. CDR3 bases: TGCAGCGCTACGTACAATGAGCAGTTCTTC. Its protein is CSATYNEQFF.

The table lists this clonotype with many counts. This chain links TRBV6-1 with TRBJ2-3; D unresolved. The V end was cut by 5 bases, the J end by 2 bases, with 8 bases between. Germline values: CDR1 MNHNS, CDR2 SASEGT. This CDR3 contains 13 residues. In DNA form, the CDR3 reads TGTGCCAGCAGTCAAACAATCACAGATACGCAGTATTTT. It yields the protein CASSQTITDTQYF.

This clonotype was recorded many times. The CDR3 is CASSFRGGGTNEKLFF. In nucleotides, the CDR3 is TGTGCCAGCAGCTTTCGCGGGGGGGGAACTAATGAAAAACTGTTTTTT. This chain joins TRBV7-4 and TRBJ1-4; D might be TRBD1 (5 bases). CDR3 size: 16 residues. Trimming left V 3 bases short and J 1 base short, with 12 bases between. CDR1 is SGHVT, CDR2 SQSDAQ, per germline.

The sample holds many counts of this clonotype. The rearrangement joins TRBV4-1 to TRBJ2-3, with D possibly being TRBD1 (5 bases). V gave up 3 bases and J gave up 1 base, with 14 bases separating them. Germline V CDR1 and CDR2: MGHRA, YSYEKL. The CDR3 has 16 residues. As DNA, the CDR3 is TGCGCCAGCAGCCACATTGAAGGGGTGGGCACAGATACGCAGTATTTT. Translating it yields CASSHIEGVGTDTQYF.